This T cell receptor beta chain is drawn from a study of PD-1 blockade in classical Hodgkin lymphoma. Overall study results and limits: When set against healthy donors, newly diagnosed patients were reported to show lower baseline TCR diversity. Reasons behind the repertoire differences stay unclear, perhaps disease activity or earlier therapy. In CD4+ cells, TCR diversity went up significantly by C4D1, but in CD8+ cells it did not.

Trimming pared 1 base from V and 6 bases from J, leaving 8 bases between. The CDR3 spans 13 residues. From germline, CDR1 is SGHRS and CDR2 YFSETQ. The patients all showed relapse after autologous stem cell transplantation, while their brentuximab vedotin exposure varied. As to this clone: The antigen is unknown.

Some clones are missing from TCRdb's copy, which holds only in-frame ones; the method was immunoSEQ multiplex PCR. The table has fewer than 30,000 clones, roughly 80% seen once. The chain joins TRBV5-1 to TRBJ1-5; D not certain. The TCR was taken from a human donor with classical Hodgkin lymphoma. The sample was peripheral blood mononuclear cells (PBMCs), taken before the second cycle of nivolumab. In nucleotides, the CDR3 is TGCGCCAGCAGCTTGTGGCCCAGTCAGCCCCAGCATTTT. Protein sequence: CASSLWPSQPQHF.